These T cell receptor beta chains were read from a single sample in a study of Ad26.COV2.S vaccination and SARS-CoV-2 variants. Using immunoSEQ multiplex PCR, the repertoire was profiled, and TCRdb retains in-frame clones only, with some absent. The sample lists approximately 450,000 clones; more than 80% were seen once. The sample consisted of peripheral blood, taken in a trial of Ad26.COV2.S vaccine versus placebo. The receptors stem from a person between 18 and 59 years old who received the Ad26.COV2.S COVID-19 vaccine or a placebo. CDR3s include the opening cysteine and the closing phenylalanine or tryptophan. A D gene is named only where the DNA matches it firmly. The listing skips clone size in some rows; elsewhere it reads once, few, many or a size class.

d_gene	v_gene	abundance	len	j_gene	CDR3aa	CDR3nt
-	TRBV11-2	-	15	TRBJ2-2	CASSSHWTNTGELFF	TGTGCCAGCAGCTCCCACTGGACGAACACCGGGGAGCTGTTTTTT
-	TRBV7-2	-	13	TRBJ2-5	CASSWSRQETQYF	TGTGCCAGCAGCTGGTCCAGGCAAGAGACCCAGTACTTC
TRBD1	TRBV12-5	-	15	TRBJ1-1	CASGLGTGMNTEAFF	TGTGCTAGTGGTTTGGGGACAGGCATGAACACTGAAGCTTTCTTT
TRBD1	TRBV18	-	14	TRBJ1-1	CASSPWTGTFEAFF	TGTGCCAGCTCACCATGGACAGGGACGTTTGAAGCTTTCTTT
TRBD2	TRBV7-7	-	16	TRBJ2-3	CASSPGGGSGTDTQYF	TGTGCCAGCAGCCCTGGGGGGGGATCAGGCACAGATACGCAGTATTTT
TRBD1	TRBV6-5	-	13	TRBJ1-5	CASSRTGGQPQHF	TGTGCCAGCAGTCGGACAGGGGGACAGCCCCAGCATTTT
-	TRBV5-1	-	15	TRBJ2-5	CASSGTGTPGKTQYF	TGCGCCAGCAGCGGTACCGGGACACCCGGAAAGACCCAGTACTTC
-	TRBV27	-	13	TRBJ2-7	CASSLTVAYEQYF	TGTGCCAGCAGTTTAACGGTGGCCTACGAGCAGTACTTC
-	TRBV6-1	-	15	TRBJ2-7	CASSEASGKSYEQYF	TGTGCCAGCAGTGAAGCCTCGGGGAAGTCCTACGAGCAGTACTTC
TRBD1	TRBV7-8	-	13	TRBJ2-3	CASSGTARDTQYF	TGTGCCAGCTCGGGGACAGCCCGAGATACGCAGTATTTT
TRBD2	TRBV18	once	17	TRBJ2-5	CASSTTNPGLATETQYF	TGTGCCAGCTCAACGACCAATCCAGGACTAGCAACGGAGACCCAGTACTTC
TRBD1	TRBV30	-	16	TRBJ2-7	CAWSVPAGQGPYEQYF	TGTGCCTGGAGTGTACCAGCCGGACAGGGCCCCTACGAGCAGTACTTC
-	TRBV6-5	-	15	TRBJ2-7	CASSYRGTYSYEQYF	TGTGCCAGCAGTTACAGAGGCACCTATTCCTACGAGCAGTACTTC
TRBD1	TRBV5-1	-	13	TRBJ1-2	CASSPGTARDYTF	TGCGCCAGCAGCCCGGGGACAGCTCGGGACTACACCTTC
-	TRBV30	-	13	TRBJ2-3	CAWSLSYGDTQYF	TGTGCCTGGAGTCTTAGTTACGGAGATACGCAGTATTTT
-	TRBV6-6	-	16	TRBJ1-5	CASSYRGEAPSQPQHF	TGTGCCAGCAGTTACCGCGGAGAGGCGCCCAGTCAGCCCCAGCATTTT
-	TRBV11-2	-	14	TRBJ2-7	CASSQRQGAYEQYF	TGTGCCAGCAGCCAGAGACAAGGAGCCTACGAGCAGTACTTC
TRBD2	TRBV20-1	-	14	TRBJ2-3	CSASGLGGSNTQYF	TGCAGTGCTAGTGGTCTGGGGGGGAGTAATACGCAGTATTTT
-	TRBV6-2/TRBV6-3	-	15	TRBJ1-5	CASSYSWGSHQPQHF	TGTGCCAGCAGTTACTCGTGGGGCAGTCATCAGCCCCAGCATTTT
TRBD2	TRBV2	-	20	TRBJ2-2	CASSETSGKAFESYTGELFF	TGTGCCAGCAGTGAGACTAGCGGGAAGGCCTTCGAATCTTACACCGGGGAGCTGTTTTTT
TRBD1	TRBV4-2	-	17	TRBJ1-5	CASSQDSGTGSHQPQHF	TGTGCCAGCAGCCAAGATTCAGGGACAGGGTCCCACCAGCCCCAGCATTTT
-	TRBV11-2	once	16	TRBJ2-1	CASSLNGRTWGGEQFF	TGTGCCAGCAGCTTAAATGGACGGACTTGGGGAGGCGAGCAGTTCTTC
-	TRBV7-3	-	13	TRBJ1-2	CASSFDGNYGYTF	TGTGCCAGCAGCTTCGACGGAAACTATGGCTACACCTTC
-	TRBV12-3/TRBV12-4	-	13	TRBJ1-1	CASGGLMNTEAFF	TGTGCCAGCGGCGGACTCATGAACACTGAAGCTTTCTTT
TRBD1	TRBV24-1	once	15	TRBJ1-1	CATSDPGQGGTEAFF	TGTGCCACCAGTGATCCCGGACAGGGAGGCACTGAAGCTTTCTTT
TRBD2	TRBV3-1/TRBV3-2	-	15	TRBJ2-7	CASSPGQRGIYEQYF	TGTGCCAGCAGCCCCGGACAGCGGGGGATCTACGAGCAGTACTTC
TRBD1	TRBV27	-	16	TRBJ2-5	CASSSSVTGGLKTQYF	TGTGCCAGCAGTTCATCGGTAACAGGGGGCTTAAAGACCCAGTACTTC
-	TRBV19	-	14	TRBJ1-1	CASSPTGPNTEAFF	TGTGCCAGTAGCCCCACCGGTCCGAACACTGAAGCTTTCTTT
TRBD1	TRBV28	-	15	TRBJ1-5	CASSLRQGVGKPQHF	TGTGCCAGCAGTTTAAGACAGGGGGTAGGGAAGCCCCAGCATTTT
TRBD2	TRBV5-1	-	14	TRBJ2-7	CASSSGLAGTEQYF	TGCGCCAGCAGCTCGGGACTAGCGGGAACCGAGCAGTACTTC
TRBD1	TRBV4-3	-	16	TRBJ1-6	CASSQDLGQPIRPLHF	TGCGCCAGCAGCCAAGATTTGGGACAGCCAATCAGACCCCTCCACTTT
TRBD2	TRBV3-1/TRBV3-2	-	13	TRBJ2-1	CASSQNPSGKQFF	TGTGCCAGCAGCCAAAACCCTAGCGGGAAGCAGTTCTTC
TRBD2	TRBV24-1	-	16	TRBJ2-1	CATSGKGLAGAGEQFF	TGTGCCACCAGTGGCAAGGGACTAGCGGGAGCCGGTGAGCAGTTCTTC
TRBD1	TRBV6-6	-	13	TRBJ1-1	CASRPDRDTEAFF	TGTGCCAGCAGACCCGACAGGGACACTGAAGCTTTCTTT
TRBD2	TRBV4-1	-	16	TRBJ2-5	CASSQEGEGTWGTQYF	TGCGCCAGCAGCCAAGAAGGGGAGGGGACCTGGGGGACCCAGTACTTC
-	TRBV6-6	-	13	TRBJ1-2	CASNLRQQDGYTF	TGTGCCAGCAACCTTCGACAGCAGGATGGCTACACCTTC
TRBD1	TRBV5-4	-	17	TRBJ2-3	CASSPGQGRSSTDTQYF	TGTGCCAGCAGCCCGGGACAGGGACGCTCTAGCACAGATACGCAGTATTTT
-	TRBV30	few	11	TRBJ2-1	CAWSVGDEQFF	TGTGCCTGGAGTGTAGGGGATGAGCAGTTCTTC
TRBD2	TRBV10-3	few	15	TRBJ2-1	CAISESGTSLDEQFF	TGTGCCATCAGTGAGTCCGGGACTAGCCTCGATGAGCAGTTCTTC
-	TRBV28	-	13	TRBJ2-7	CASRILGSYEQYF	TGTGCCAGTAGGATTTTGGGTTCCTACGAGCAGTACTTC
TRBD2	TRBV5-4	-	15	TRBJ2-1	CASSTQRERGYEQFF	TGTGCCAGCAGCACCCAGCGGGAGCGTGGATATGAGCAGTTCTTC
-	TRBV21-1	-	17	TRBJ1-4	CASSKARGRSTNEKLFF	TGTGCCAGCAGCAAAGCGAGAGGGCGGTCAACTAATGAAAAACTGTTTTTT
TRBD2	TRBV6-2/TRBV6-3	-	18	TRBJ2-7	CASSYSQAGGPTGDEQYF	TGTGCCAGCAGTTACTCGCAAGCGGGAGGGCCTACAGGTGACGAGCAGTACTTC
-	TRBV18	-	12	TRBJ2-3	CASSPNTDTQYF	TGTGCCAGCTCACCGAACACAGATACGCAGTATTTT
-	TRBV27	-	15	TRBJ1-5	CASSLSPGSNQPQHF	TGTGCCAGCAGTTTATCCCCAGGTAGCAATCAGCCCCAGCATTTT